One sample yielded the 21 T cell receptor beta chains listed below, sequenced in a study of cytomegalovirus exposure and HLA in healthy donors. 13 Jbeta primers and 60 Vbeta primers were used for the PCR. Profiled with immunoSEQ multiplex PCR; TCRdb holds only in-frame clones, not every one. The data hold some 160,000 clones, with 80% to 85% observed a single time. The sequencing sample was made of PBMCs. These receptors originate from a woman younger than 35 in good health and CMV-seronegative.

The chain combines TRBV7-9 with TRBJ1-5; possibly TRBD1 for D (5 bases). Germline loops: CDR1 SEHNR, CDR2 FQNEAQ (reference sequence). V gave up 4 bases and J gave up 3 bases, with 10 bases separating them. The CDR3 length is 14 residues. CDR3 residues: CASSSGTHNQPQHF. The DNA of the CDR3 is TGTGCCAGCAGCTCCGGGACTCACAATCAGCCCCAGCATTTT.

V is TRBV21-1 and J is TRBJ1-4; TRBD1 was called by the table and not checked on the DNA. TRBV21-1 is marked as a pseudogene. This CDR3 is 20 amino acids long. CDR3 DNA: TGTGCCAGCAGCAAAGTGTGCAGTTTCGGACACACCTTAACTAATGAAAAACTGTTTTTT. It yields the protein CASSKVCSFGHTLTNEKLFF.

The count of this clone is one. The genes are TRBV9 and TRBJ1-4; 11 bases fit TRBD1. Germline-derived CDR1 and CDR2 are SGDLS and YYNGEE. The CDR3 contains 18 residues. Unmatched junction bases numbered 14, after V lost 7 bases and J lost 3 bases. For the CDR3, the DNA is TGTGCCAGCCATCTTCGGACAGGGGGCCATGGAGCTAATGAAAAACTGTTTTTT. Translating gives CASHLRTGGHGANEKLFF. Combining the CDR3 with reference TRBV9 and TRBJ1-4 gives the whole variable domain DSGVTQTPKHLITATGQRVTLRCSPRSGDLSVYWYQQSLDQGLQFLIQYYNGEERAKGNILERFSAQQFPDLHSELNLSSLELGDSALYFCASHLRTGGHGANEKLFFGSGTQLSVL.

For the CDR3, the DNA is TGTGCCAGCAGCGTAGTCGGCTCCTATAATTCACCCCTCCACTTT. Translating gives CASSVVGSYNSPLHF. The chain couples TRBV9 to TRBJ1-6; D is undetermined. Looked up from germline, CDR1 is SGDLS and CDR2 is YYNGEE. The ends were cut back, 0 bases at V and 0 bases at J, with 4 bases in the middle. The CDR3 totals 15 residues.

CDR3 sequence (DNA): TGTGCCAGCAGTTACCAAGACAGGGGATATGGCTACACCTTC. It yields the protein CASSYQDRGYGYTF. This chain links TRBV6-6 with TRBJ1-2, with 8 bases lining up with TRBD1. V shed 2 bases, J shed 5 bases, and the junction held 4 bases outside the gene matches. The CDR3 loop spans 14 amino acids. Germline CDR1 is MNHNY and CDR2 is SVGAGI (reference sequence).

CDR3 residues: CASSAGTAFSGNTIYF. The DNA of the CDR3 is TGTGCCAGCAGCGCCGGGACAGCCTTCTCTGGAAACACCATATATTTT. This chain uses TRBV9 with TRBJ1-3, with 7 bases lining up with TRBD1. The CDR3 is made up of 16 amino acids. CDR1 is SGDLS, CDR2 YYNGEE, per germline. J was trimmed by 0 bases and V by 3 bases; bases with no gene match: 6.

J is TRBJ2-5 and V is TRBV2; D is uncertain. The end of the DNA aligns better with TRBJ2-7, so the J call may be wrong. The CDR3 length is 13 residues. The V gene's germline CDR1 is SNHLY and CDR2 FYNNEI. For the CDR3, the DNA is TGTGCCAGCAGTGAAGGGCTATACTACGAGCAGTACTTC. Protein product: CASSEGLYYEQYF.

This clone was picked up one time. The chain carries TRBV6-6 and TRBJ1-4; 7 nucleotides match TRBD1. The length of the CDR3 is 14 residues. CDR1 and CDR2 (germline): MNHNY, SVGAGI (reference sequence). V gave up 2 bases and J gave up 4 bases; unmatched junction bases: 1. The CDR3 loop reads CASSYRGLNEKLFF. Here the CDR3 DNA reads TGTGCCAGCAGTTACAGGGGGCTTAATGAAAAACTGTTTTTT.

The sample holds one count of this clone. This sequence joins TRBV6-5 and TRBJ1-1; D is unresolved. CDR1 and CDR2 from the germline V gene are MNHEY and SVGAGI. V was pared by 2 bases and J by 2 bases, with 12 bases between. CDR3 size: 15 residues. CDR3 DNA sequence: TGTGCCAGCAGTTACGGTGAGGCGGCTAACACTGAAGCTTTCTTT. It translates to CASSYGEAANTEAFF.

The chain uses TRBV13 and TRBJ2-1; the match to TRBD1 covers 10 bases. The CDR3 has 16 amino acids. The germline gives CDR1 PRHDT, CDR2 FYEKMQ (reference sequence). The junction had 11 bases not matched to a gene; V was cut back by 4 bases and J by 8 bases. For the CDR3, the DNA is TGTGCCAGCAGCTCCCTGACAGGGGGACAGGGGCATGAGCAGTTCTTC. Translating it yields CASSSLTGGQGHEQFF. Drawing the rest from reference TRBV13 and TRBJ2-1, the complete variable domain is AAGVIQSPRHLIKEKRETATLKCYPIPRHDTVYWYQQGPGQDPQFLISFYEKMQSDKGSIPDRFSAQQFSDYHSELNMSSLELGDSALYFCASSSLTGGQGHEQFFGPGTRLTVL.

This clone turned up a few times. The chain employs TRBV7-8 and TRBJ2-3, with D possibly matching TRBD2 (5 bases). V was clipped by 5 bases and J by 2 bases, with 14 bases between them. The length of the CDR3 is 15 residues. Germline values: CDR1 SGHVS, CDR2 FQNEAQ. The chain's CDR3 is CASSQYRGPTDTQYF. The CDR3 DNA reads TGTGCCAGCAGCCAATACCGCGGGCCCACAGATACGCAGTATTTT.

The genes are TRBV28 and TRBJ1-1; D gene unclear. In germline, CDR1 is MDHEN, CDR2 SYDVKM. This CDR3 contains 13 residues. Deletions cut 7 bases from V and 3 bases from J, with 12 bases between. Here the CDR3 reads CASKRLRDTEAFF. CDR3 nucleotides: TGTGCCAGCAAAAGATTGAGAGACACTGAAGCTTTCTTT.

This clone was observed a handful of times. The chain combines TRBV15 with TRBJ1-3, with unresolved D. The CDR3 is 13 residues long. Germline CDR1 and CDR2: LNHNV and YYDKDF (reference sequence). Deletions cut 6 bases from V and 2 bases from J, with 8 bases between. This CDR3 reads CATSWGAGNTIYF. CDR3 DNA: TGTGCCACCAGTTGGGGAGCTGGAAACACCATATATTTT.

CDR3 residues: CASTTDRGQDATNEKLFF. CDR3 in DNA: TGCGCCAGCACCACAGACAGGGGCCAGGATGCAACTAATGAAAAACTGTTTTTT. The V and J genes are TRBV10-1 and TRBJ1-4; 8 bases map to TRBD1. The junction had 13 bases not matched to a gene; V was cut back by 7 bases and J by 0 bases. This CDR3 contains 18 residues. Germline V CDR1 and CDR2: WNHNN, SYGVQD (reference sequence).

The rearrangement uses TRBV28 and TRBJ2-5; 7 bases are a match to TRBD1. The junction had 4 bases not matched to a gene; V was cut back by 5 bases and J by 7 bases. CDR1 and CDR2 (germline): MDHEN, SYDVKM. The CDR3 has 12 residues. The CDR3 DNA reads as TGTGCCAGCAGTCGATCAGGGGGGACCCAGTACTTC. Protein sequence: CASSRSGGTQYF.

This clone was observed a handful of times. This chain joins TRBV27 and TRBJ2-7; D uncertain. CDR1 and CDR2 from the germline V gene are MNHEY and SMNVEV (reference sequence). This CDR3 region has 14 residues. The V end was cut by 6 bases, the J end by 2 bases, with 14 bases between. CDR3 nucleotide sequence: TGTGCCAGCAGGTCAGGTGGAATCGCCTACGAGCAGTACTTC. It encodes CASRSGGIAYEQYF.

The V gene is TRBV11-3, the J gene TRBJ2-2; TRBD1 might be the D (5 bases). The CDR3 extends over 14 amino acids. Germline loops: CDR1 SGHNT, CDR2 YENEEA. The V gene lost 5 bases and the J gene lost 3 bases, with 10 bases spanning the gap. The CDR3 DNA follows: TGTGCCAGCAGCCTTTCAGGGTACACCGGGGAGCTGTTTTTT. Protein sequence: CASSLSGYTGELFF.

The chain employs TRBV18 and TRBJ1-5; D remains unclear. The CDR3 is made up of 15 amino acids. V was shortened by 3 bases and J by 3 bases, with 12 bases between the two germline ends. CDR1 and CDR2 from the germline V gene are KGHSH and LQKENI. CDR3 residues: CASSPGLANNQPQHF. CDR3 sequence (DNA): TGTGCCAGCTCACCCGGACTGGCAAACAATCAGCCCCAGCATTTT.

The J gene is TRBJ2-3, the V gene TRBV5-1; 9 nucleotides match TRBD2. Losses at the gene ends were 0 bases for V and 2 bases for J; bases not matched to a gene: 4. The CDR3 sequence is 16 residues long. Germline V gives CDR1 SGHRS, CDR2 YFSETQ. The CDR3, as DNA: TGCGCCAGCAGCTTGGGGGCTAGCGGGGCCACAGATACGCAGTATTTT. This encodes CASSLGASGATDTQYF.

CDR3 sequence: CASRPGVNTGELFF. The CDR3 nucleotides are TGTGCCAGCAGGCCAGGGGTGAACACCGGGGAGCTGTTTTTT. The chain links TRBV7-3 to TRBJ2-2, with D perhaps matching TRBD1 (6 bases). This CDR3 region has 14 residues. CDR1 and CDR2 from the germline V gene are SGHTA and FQGTGA. The V end was cut by 6 bases, the J end by 1 base, with 9 bases between. The full variable domain, with the rest looked up from reference TRBV7-3 and TRBJ2-2, is GAGVSQTPSNKVTEKGKYVELRCDPISGHTALYWYRQSLGQGPEFLIYFQGTGAADDSGLPNDRFFAVRPEGSVSTLKIQRTERGDSAVYLCASRPGVNTGELFFGEGSRLTVL.

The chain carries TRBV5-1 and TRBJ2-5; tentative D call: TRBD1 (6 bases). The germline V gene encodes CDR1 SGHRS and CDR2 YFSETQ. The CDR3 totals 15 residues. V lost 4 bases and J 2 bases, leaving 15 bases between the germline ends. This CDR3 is CASSQQGILQETQYF. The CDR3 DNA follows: TGCGCCAGCAGCCAACAGGGTATTTTACAAGAGACCCAGTACTTC. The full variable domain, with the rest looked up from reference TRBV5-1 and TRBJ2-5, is KAGVTQTPRYLIKTRGQQVTLSCSPISGHRSVSWYQQTPGQGLQFLFEYFSETQRNKGNFPGRFSGRQFSNSRSEMNVSTLELGDSALYLCASSQQGILQETQYFGPGTRLLVL.